These 29 T cell receptor beta chains were sequenced from one sample in a study of identifying expanded T cells in peripheral blood. TCRdb's copy holds only in-frame clones and misses some; the assay was immunoSEQ multiplex PCR. Seen here are 130,000 or so clones, about four fifths observed once, and the top ten hold more than 2.5%. Sequenced sample: blood. The receptor source for this set is a person between 18 and 75 years old in good health.

The chain carries TRBV7-2 and TRBJ2-5; D unclear. V was trimmed by 5 bases and J by 5 bases, leaving 18 bases between them. Germline CDR1 SGHTA, CDR2 FQGNSA. The CDR3 is 15 residues long. This CDR3 reads CASSPPNPFRETQYF. CDR3 DNA sequence: TGTGCCAGCAGCCCCCCAAACCCCTTCAGGGAGACCCAGTACTTC.

J is TRBJ1-6 and V is TRBV5-6; possibly TRBD1 for D (6 bases). The CDR3 totals 14 residues. CDR1 SGHDT and CDR2 YYEEEE come from the germline V gene. V gave up 3 bases and J gave up 7 bases, with 11 bases separating them. The CDR3 region is CASSSGVVNSPLHF. The CDR3 nucleotides read TGTGCCAGCAGCTCAGGGGTTGTAAATTCACCCCTCCACTTT.

This clone appeared a single time. The rearrangement uses TRBV21-1 and TRBJ1-1; TRBD1 is the table's D call and was not checked against the DNA. TRBV21-1 is noted as a pseudogene. CDR3 length: 19 residues. Written as DNA, the CDR3 is TGTGCCAGCAGCAAAGATCAACGGGACAGGGGGTGTATGAACACTGAAGCTTTCTTT. The encoded protein is CASSKDQRDRGCMNTEAFF.

This chain links TRBV7-9 with TRBJ2-1, with D hard to call. CDR1 and CDR2 from the germline V gene are SEHNR and FQNEAQ (reference sequence). This CDR3 comprises 12 residues. The ends were cut back, 2 bases at V and 7 bases at J, with 6 bases in the middle. In DNA form, the CDR3 reads TGTGCCAGCAGCTTACAACTAAATGAGCAGTTCTTC. It encodes CASSLQLNEQFF.

This chain joins TRBV19 and TRBJ2-1, with TRBD2 matching over 13 bases. Germline V lookup: CDR1 LNHDA, CDR2 SQIVND (reference sequence). This CDR3 contains 16 residues. V trimming: 3 bases; J trimming: 10 bases; junction bases outside the gene matches: 9. The DNA for the CDR3 is TGTGCCAGTAGTATTACCCCGGGACTAGCGGGGCAGGAGCAGTTCTTC. This encodes CASSITPGLAGQEQFF.

The chain couples TRBV7-9 to TRBJ1-2; no clear D gene. The CDR3 has 11 amino acids. Germline V gene sequence: CDR1 SEHNR, CDR2 FQNEAQ (reference sequence). The V end lost 4 bases, the J end lost 7 bases, and 7 bases lay between the germline ends. In DNA, the CDR3 is TGTGCCAGCAGCTCCTTGAGTGGCTACACCTTC. Its protein product is CASSSLSGYTF.

This rearrangement joins TRBV30 to TRBJ1-6, with 9 positions matching TRBD1. In germline, CDR1 is GTSNPN, CDR2 SVGIG (reference sequence). The CDR3 runs to 16 residues. The V and J ends lost 3 bases and 12 bases, in that order; junction bases with no gene match: 15. Here the CDR3 DNA reads TGTGCCTGGAGGGCAACCGGGACAGGGTCTTCCCGACCCCTCCACTTT. The encoded protein is CAWRATGTGSSRPLHF.

The chain has TRBV7-3 and TRBJ2-5; TRBD1 aligns across 7 bases. Trimming cost V 5 bases and J 4 bases; bases outside gene matches: 7. In germline, CDR1 is SGHTA, CDR2 FQGTGA. The CDR3 loop spans 14 amino acids. The CDR3 region has the DNA TGTGCCAGCAGCAGGACGACAGGGTCAGAGACCCAGTACTTC. It is translated as CASSRTTGSETQYF.

This chain joins TRBV2 and TRBJ1-5; TRBD1 matches 9 bases. With V trimmed by 4 bases and J by 1 base, 2 bases remained unmatched. This CDR3 comprises 15 residues. In germline, CDR1 is SNHLY, CDR2 FYNNEI. The CDR3 DNA reads as TGTGCCAGCAGTGGGGACAGGGTGAGCAATCAGCCCCAGCATTTT. This codes for CASSGDRVSNQPQHF.

V and J are TRBV7-2 and TRBJ2-7; TRBD1 matches 7 bases. The CDR3 spans 14 residues. V was clipped by 2 bases and J by 3 bases; unmatched bases: 4. Germline CDR1 is SGHTA and CDR2 is FQGNSA. The CDR3 region has the DNA TGTGCCAGCAGCTTACCGACAGGGAACTACGAGCAGTACTTC. Its translation is CASSLPTGNYEQYF.

This rearrangement joins TRBV4-3 to TRBJ2-7, with 8 bases fitting TRBD1. Germline lookup yields CDR1 LGHNA and CDR2 YSLEER. There are 16 residues in the CDR3. The ends lost 2 bases at V and 2 bases at J; junction bases unmatched: 8. CDR3: CASSQFSGTGTYEQYF. For the CDR3, the DNA is TGCGCCAGCAGCCAATTCTCCGGGACAGGAACCTACGAGCAGTACTTC.

V usage is TRBV19 and J usage is TRBJ2-6, with D possibly being TRBD1 (5 bases). CDR3 length: 17 amino acids. CDR1 and CDR2 from the germline V gene are LNHDA and SQIVND (reference sequence). V lost 4 bases and J lost 0, with 13 bases in between. The CDR3 protein is CASSNARASSGANVLTF. CDR3 in DNA: TGTGCCAGTAGTAATGCCAGGGCGTCCTCTGGGGCCAACGTCCTGACTTTC.

The chain joins TRBV5-1 to TRBJ2-5; D call uncertain. The CDR3 spans 12 residues. Trimming took 2 bases from V and 1 from J, leaving 3 bases between them. Germline CDR1 and CDR2: SGHRS and YFSETQ. The chain's CDR3 is CASSLTQETQYF. Here the CDR3 DNA reads TGCGCCAGCAGCTTAACCCAAGAGACCCAGTACTTC. Based on the CDR3 plus reference TRBV5-1 and TRBJ2-5, the full variable domain is KAGVTQTPRYLIKTRGQQVTLSCSPISGHRSVSWYQQTPGQGLQFLFEYFSETQRNKGNFPGRFSGRQFSNSRSEMNVSTLELGDSALYLCASSLTQETQYFGPGTRLLVL.

The rearrangement joins TRBV5-6 to TRBJ1-1, with D possibly being TRBD1 (6 bases). The CDR3 is made up of 18 amino acids. Germline V gives CDR1 SGHDT, CDR2 YYEEEE. The ends were cut back, 0 bases at V and 1 base at J, with 19 bases in the middle. The CDR3: CASSLARGLRVTNTEAFF. Here the CDR3 DNA reads TGTGCCAGCAGCTTGGCCCGGGGGCTACGGGTAACGAACACTGAAGCTTTCTTT.

This clone came up a few times. The rearrangement joins TRBV9 to TRBJ1-4, with D perhaps TRBD1 (5 bases). The V end was cut by 0 bases, the J end by 2 bases, with 11 bases between. The CDR3 consists of 16 residues. Per the germline V gene, CDR1 is SGDLS and CDR2 is YYNGEE. Here the CDR3 reads CASSVASRVTNEKLFF. The CDR3 DNA reads as TGTGCCAGCAGCGTAGCGTCCAGGGTGACTAATGAAAAACTGTTTTTT.

The chain has TRBV4-3 and TRBJ2-7; D gene unclear. Germline V gives CDR1 LGHNA, CDR2 YSLEER. The germline V and J ends were trimmed by 4 bases and 0 bases, with 22 bases remaining between them. The CDR3 totals 18 residues. The CDR3 nucleotides read TGCGCCAGCAGCCCGAGCCTCCGACTTTCGTCCAGCTCCTACGAGCAGTACTTC. It translates to CASSPSLRLSSSSYEQYF.

The rearrangement joins TRBV4-3 to TRBJ2-5, with D hard to call. Germline V gene data show CDR1 as LGHNA and CDR2 as YSLEER. V lost 3 bases, J lost 5 bases, and 16 bases lay in between. This CDR3 is 15 amino acids long. CDR3 region: CASSQVISLRETQYF. DNA of the CDR3: TGCGCCAGCAGCCAGGTGATCAGTTTGCGGGAGACCCAGTACTTC.

The rearrangement joins TRBV7-9 to TRBJ2-1; no firm D call. The CDR3 loop spans 16 amino acids. Trimming cost V 6 bases and J 2 bases, with 17 bases left between them. In germline, CDR1 is SEHNR, CDR2 FQNEAQ (reference sequence). CDR3 loop: CASSSRLSPTYNEQFF. In DNA form, the CDR3 reads TGTGCCAGCAGTTCTAGGTTGTCCCCTACCTACAATGAGCAGTTCTTC.

This clone was counted only a few times. The rearrangement joins TRBV19 to TRBJ1-2, with 9 bases aligning to TRBD1. After removal of 9 bases from V and 3 bases from J, the junction contained 8 bases not matched to a gene. This CDR3 region has 14 residues. Germline V gene data show CDR1 as LNHDA and CDR2 as SQIVND (reference sequence). CDR3 DNA sequence: TGTGCCAGCGAACAGGGGGCAGGATACTATGGCTACACCTTC. Its translation: CASEQGAGYYGYTF.

The rearrangement joins TRBV9 to TRBJ2-1; 14 positions agree with TRBD2. Per the germline V gene, CDR1 is SGDLS and CDR2 is YYNGEE. The CDR3 spans 17 residues. The V gene end was trimmed by 4 bases and the J gene end by 8 bases; junction bases not matched to a gene: 11. The CDR3 bases are TGTGCCAGCAGCTTTGGACTAGCGGGGGGTTCTCGGGATGAGCAGTTCTTC. Its protein product is CASSFGLAGGSRDEQFF.

This clone was observed a single time. The rearrangement links TRBV5-1 to TRBJ1-1, with 10 bases that match TRBD1. Looked up from germline, CDR1 is SGHRS and CDR2 is YFSETQ. The CDR3 contains 16 residues. V was pared by 0 bases and J by 6 bases, with 8 bases of the junction left unmatched. Here the CDR3 reads CASSLGSGTGAPEAFF. The DNA of the CDR3 is TGCGCCAGCAGCTTGGGAAGCGGGACAGGGGCCCCTGAAGCTTTCTTT.

J is TRBJ2-2 and V is TRBV7-9; D possibly corresponds to TRBD1 (6 bases). Trimming removed 4 bases from V and 8 bases from J, with 11 bases in between. Germline assignment: CDR1 SEHNR and CDR2 FQNEAQ (reference sequence). This CDR3 comprises 13 residues. CDR3 protein: CASSYRVLGELFF. The CDR3 region has the DNA TGTGCCAGCAGCTACAGGGTTTTGGGGGAGCTGTTTTTT.

The CDR3 DNA reads TGTGCCAGCAGCGTAGCTACGCACTACAATGAGCAGTTCTTC. It translates to CASSVATHYNEQFF. The chain uses TRBV9 and TRBJ2-1; D uncertain. The CDR3 spans 14 residues. Per germline, CDR1 SGDLS and CDR2 YYNGEE. V lost 0 bases, J lost 3 bases, and 7 bases lay in between.

The chain uses TRBV11-3 and TRBJ1-1; no reliable D call. Looked up from germline, CDR1 is SGHNT and CDR2 is YENEEA. Trimming shortened V by 1 base and J by 8 bases, and 14 bases separated the two germline ends. This CDR3 is built from 14 residues. The CDR3 region is CASSLVSLALEAFF. DNA of the CDR3: TGTGCCAGCAGCTTAGTGAGTTTGGCATTGGAAGCTTTCTTT. The variable domain in full, completed from reference TRBV11-3 and TRBJ1-1, reads EAGVVQSPRYKIIEKKQPVAFWCNPISGHNTLYWYLQNLGQGPELLIRYENEEAVDDSQLPKDRFSAERLKGVDSTLKIQPAELGDSAVYLCASSLVSLALEAFFGQGTRLTVV.

The CDR3 DNA reads TGCGCCAGCAGCCAAGATTCCGCGGGGGGCTACAATGAGCAGTTCTTC. Translated, it gives CASSQDSAGGYNEQFF. The chain links TRBV5-1 to TRBJ2-1, with 8 bases that match TRBD2. The ends lost 4 bases at V and 3 bases at J; junction bases unmatched: 9. CDR1 and CDR2 (germline): SGHRS, YFSETQ. The CDR3 is 16 residues long.

The chain joins TRBV7-8 to TRBJ1-1, with D perhaps matching TRBD1 (6 bases). CDR1 and CDR2 from the germline V gene are SGHVS and FQNEAQ. This CDR3 contains 17 residues. Trimming took off 2 bases at V and 8 bases at J, with 24 bases between the two ends. The CDR3 coding sequence is TGTGCCAGCAGCTTAAGGGGGGGTGGGTTTCCTATTCTAGAAGCTTTCTTT. Translating gives CASSLRGGGFPILEAFF.

V gene TRBV2 combines with J gene TRBJ2-1, with 10 bases fitting TRBD2. CDR3 length equals 15 residues. The germline V gene encodes CDR1 SNHLY and CDR2 FYNNEI. V lost 3 bases to trimming and J lost 7 bases; unmatched junction nucleotides: 6. CDR3 DNA: TGTGCCAGCAGTGACCCTAGCGGGGGTTCAAATGAGCAGTTCTTC. As protein: CASSDPSGGSNEQFF.

The chain is built from TRBV5-6 and TRBJ1-1; D not certain. CDR1 and CDR2 (germline): SGHDT, YYEEEE. The CDR3 contains 17 residues. V shed 0 bases and J shed 1 base, with 16 bases lying between them. The CDR3 is CASSLAGTVPSNTEAFF. CDR3 nucleotides: TGTGCCAGCAGCTTGGCCGGTACAGTTCCTTCGAACACTGAAGCTTTCTTT. Based on the CDR3 plus reference TRBV5-6 and TRBJ1-1, the full variable domain is DAGVTQSPTHLIKTRGQQVTLRCSPKSGHDTVSWYQQALGQGPQFIFQYYEEEERQRGNFPDRFSGHQFPNYSSELNVNALLLGDSALYLCASSLAGTVPSNTEAFFGQGTRLTVV.

In its sample, this clone was seen a few times. The J gene is TRBJ1-1, the V gene TRBV30; possible D gene TRBD1, 6 bases. The germline CDR1 and CDR2 sequences are GTSNPN and SVGIG (reference sequence). The V end lost 2 bases, the J end lost 5 bases, and 12 bases lay between the germline ends. The CDR3 spans 13 residues. In DNA, the CDR3 is TGTGCCTGGAGTCAACAGGGCGGGACTGAAGCTTTCTTT. Protein product: CAWSQQGGTEAFF.